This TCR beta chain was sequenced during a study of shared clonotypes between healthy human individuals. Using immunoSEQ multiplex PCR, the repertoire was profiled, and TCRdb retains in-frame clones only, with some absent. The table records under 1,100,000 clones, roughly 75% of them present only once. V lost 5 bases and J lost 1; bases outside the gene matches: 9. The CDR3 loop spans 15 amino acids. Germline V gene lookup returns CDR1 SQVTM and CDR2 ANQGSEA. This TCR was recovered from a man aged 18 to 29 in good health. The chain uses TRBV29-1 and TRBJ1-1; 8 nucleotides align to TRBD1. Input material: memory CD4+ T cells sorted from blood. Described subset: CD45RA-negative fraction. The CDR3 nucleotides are TGCAGCGTTTTTACAGGGGGAGCTGAGAACACTGAAGCTTTCTTT. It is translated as CSVFTGGAENTEAFF.